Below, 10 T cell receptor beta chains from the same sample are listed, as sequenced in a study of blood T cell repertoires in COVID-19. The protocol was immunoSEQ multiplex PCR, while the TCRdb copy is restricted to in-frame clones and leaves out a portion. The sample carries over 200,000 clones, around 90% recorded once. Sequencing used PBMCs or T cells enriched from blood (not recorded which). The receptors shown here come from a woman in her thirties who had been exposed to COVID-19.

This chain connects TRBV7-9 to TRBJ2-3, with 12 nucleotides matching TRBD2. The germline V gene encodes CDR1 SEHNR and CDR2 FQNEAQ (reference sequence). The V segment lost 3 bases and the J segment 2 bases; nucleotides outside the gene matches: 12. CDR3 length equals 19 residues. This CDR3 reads CASSLPAALAGGNTDTQYF. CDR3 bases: TGTGCCAGCAGCTTGCCCGCGGCTCTAGCGGGAGGGAACACAGATACGCAGTATTTT. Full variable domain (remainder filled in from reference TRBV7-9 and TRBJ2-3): DTGVSQNPRHKITKRGQNVTFRCDPISEHNRLYWYRQTLGQGPEFLTYFQNEAQLEKSRLLSDRFSAERPKGSFSTLEIQRTEQGDSAMYLCASSLPAALAGGNTDTQYFGPGTRLTVL.

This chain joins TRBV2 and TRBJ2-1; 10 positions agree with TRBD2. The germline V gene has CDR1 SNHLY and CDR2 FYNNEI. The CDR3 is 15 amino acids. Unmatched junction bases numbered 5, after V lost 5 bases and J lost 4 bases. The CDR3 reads CASSTGLAYYNEQFF. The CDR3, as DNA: TGTGCCAGCAGTACGGGACTAGCGTATTACAATGAGCAGTTCTTC.

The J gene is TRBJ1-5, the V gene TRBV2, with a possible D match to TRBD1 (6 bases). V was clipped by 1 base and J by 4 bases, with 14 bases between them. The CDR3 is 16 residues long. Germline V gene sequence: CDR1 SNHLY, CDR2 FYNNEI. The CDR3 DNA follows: TGTGCCAGCAGTGAAGGGGGGCCGGGGACAAATCAGCCCCAGCATTTT. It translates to CASSEGGPGTNQPQHF.

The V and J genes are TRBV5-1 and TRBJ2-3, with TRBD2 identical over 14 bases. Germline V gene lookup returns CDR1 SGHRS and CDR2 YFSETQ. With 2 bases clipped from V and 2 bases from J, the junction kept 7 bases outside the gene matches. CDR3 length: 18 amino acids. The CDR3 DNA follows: TGCGCCAGCAGCTTAGGACTAGCGGGAGGACCCCTCACAGATACGCAGTATTTT. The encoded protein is CASSLGLAGGPLTDTQYF.

In DNA, the CDR3 is TGTGCCAGCAGCTTAGGGCAGGGGGCGATTCATGGCTACACCTTC. It is translated as CASSLGQGAIHGYTF. The chain recombines TRBV11-2 with TRBJ1-2; 8 bases line up with TRBD1. Per germline, CDR1 SGHAT and CDR2 FQNNGV. V shed 1 base, J shed 6 bases, and the junction held 7 bases outside the gene matches. The length of the CDR3 is 15 residues.

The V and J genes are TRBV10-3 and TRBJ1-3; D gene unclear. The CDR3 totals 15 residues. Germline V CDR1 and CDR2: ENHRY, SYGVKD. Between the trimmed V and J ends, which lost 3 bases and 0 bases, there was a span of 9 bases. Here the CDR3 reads CAISDQVLSGNTIYF. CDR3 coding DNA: TGTGCCATCAGTGATCAGGTCCTCTCTGGAAACACCATATATTTT.

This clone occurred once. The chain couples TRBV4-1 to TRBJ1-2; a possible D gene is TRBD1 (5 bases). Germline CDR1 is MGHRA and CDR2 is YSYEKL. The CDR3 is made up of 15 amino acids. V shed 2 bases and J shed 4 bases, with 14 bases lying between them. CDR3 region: CASSQRPGEGYGYTF. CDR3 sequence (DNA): TGCGCCAGCAGCCAAAGGCCGGGGGAGGGCTATGGCTACACCTTC.

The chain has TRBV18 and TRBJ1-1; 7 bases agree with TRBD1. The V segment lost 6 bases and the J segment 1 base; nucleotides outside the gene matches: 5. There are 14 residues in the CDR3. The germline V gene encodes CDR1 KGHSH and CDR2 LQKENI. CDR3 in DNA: TGTGCCAGCTCGCCTACAGGGGCGAACACTGAAGCTTTCTTT. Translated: CASSPTGANTEAFF.

CDR3 sequence: CASSSGGDIQYF. The CDR3 DNA sequence: TGTGCCAGCAGCAGCGGGGGGGACATTCAGTACTTC. J is TRBJ2-4 and V is TRBV14; 10 bases align to TRBD2. Germline V gives CDR1 SGHDN, CDR2 FVKESK. The V and J ends lost 5 bases and 8 bases, in that order; junction bases with no gene match: 0. This CDR3 spans 12 amino acids. Together with reference TRBV14 and TRBJ2-4, the CDR3 gives the full variable domain: EAGVTQFPSHSVIEKGQTVTLRCDPISGHDNLYWYRRVMGKEIKFLLHFVKESKQDESGMPNNRFLAERTGGTYSTLKVQPAELEDSGVYFCASSSGGDIQYFGAGTRLSVL.

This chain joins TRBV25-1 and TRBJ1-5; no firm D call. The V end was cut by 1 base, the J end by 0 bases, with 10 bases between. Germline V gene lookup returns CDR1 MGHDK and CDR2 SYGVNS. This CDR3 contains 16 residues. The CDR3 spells CASSESGKLSNQPQHF. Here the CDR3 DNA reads TGTGCCAGCAGTGAATCAGGAAAGCTTAGCAATCAGCCCCAGCATTTT.